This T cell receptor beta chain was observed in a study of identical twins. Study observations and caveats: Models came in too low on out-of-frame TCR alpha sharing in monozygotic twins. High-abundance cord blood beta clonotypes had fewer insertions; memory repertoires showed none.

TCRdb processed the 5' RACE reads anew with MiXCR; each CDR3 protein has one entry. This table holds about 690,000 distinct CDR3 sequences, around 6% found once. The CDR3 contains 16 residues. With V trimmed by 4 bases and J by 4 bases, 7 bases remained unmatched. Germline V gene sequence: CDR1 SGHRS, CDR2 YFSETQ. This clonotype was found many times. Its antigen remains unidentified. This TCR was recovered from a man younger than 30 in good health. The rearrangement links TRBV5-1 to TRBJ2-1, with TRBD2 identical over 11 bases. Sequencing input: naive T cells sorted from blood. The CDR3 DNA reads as TGCGCCAGCAGCCTAGAGACTAGCGGGGTATACAATGAGCAGTTCTTC. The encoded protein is CASSLETSGVYNEQFF.